The 16 T cell receptor beta chains listed next were all sequenced from one sample in a study of early T cells in non-severe SARS-CoV-2 infection (dated by TCRdb to the early 2020s). To prepare the library, 5' RACE was applied. The data were produced on a NextSeq 500. TCRdb reworked the public reads: Q25 trimming with fastp, MiXCR clone assembly, productive beta chains retained. One record per CDR3 amino acid sequence lists the most common genes and DNA. The table for this sample lists under 100,000 distinct CDR3 sequences; 8% to 13% of them were counted only once. The ten largest clones capture around 5.4% of the sample. Input material: whole blood. All receptors come from an adult who was a healthcare worker with PCR-confirmed SARS-CoV-2 infection or an uninfected control (not recorded which).

The V and J genes are TRBV5-1 and TRBJ1-6; TRBD1 matches at 10 bases. Germline V CDR1 and CDR2: SGHRS, YFSETQ. With V trimmed by 2 bases and J by 8 bases, 4 bases remained unmatched. This CDR3 has 15 residues. The CDR3 loop is CASSFYGTGDSPLHF. CDR3 bases: TGCGCCAGCAGCTTCTACGGGACAGGGGATTCACCCCTCCACTTT.

This clonotype was detected ten times or more. The CDR3 loop reads CASSLAILDSYNEQFF. CDR3 bases: TGTGCCAGCAGCTTAGCTATTTTGGACTCTTACAATGAGCAGTTCTTC. The chain links TRBV11-2 to TRBJ2-1; TRBD2 is a possible D gene (5 bases). This CDR3 comprises 16 residues. CDR1 and CDR2 from the germline V gene are SGHAT and FQNNGV. Trimming stripped 1 base from V and 4 bases from J, with 14 bases between.

The sample holds a few counts of this clonotype. The chain carries TRBV12-3 or TRBV12-4 and TRBJ2-7; D is unresolved. Trimming took 6 bases from V and 0 from J, leaving 12 bases between them. This CDR3 spans 14 amino acids. CDR3 protein: CASSSFRTSYEQYF. As DNA, the CDR3 is TGTGCCAGCAGCTCCTTTCGGACCTCCTACGAGCAGTACTTC.

This clonotype was found a few times. The genes are TRBV10-3 and TRBJ2-5; D gene unclear. CDR3 length: 11 residues. The germline CDR1 and CDR2 sequences are ENHRY and SYGVKD. Deletions cut 8 bases from V and 5 bases from J, with 9 bases between. This chain's CDR3 is CAIGPRETQYF. CDR3 DNA: TGTGCCATCGGGCCTAGGGAGACCCAGTACTTC.

Ten or more counts support this clonotype. V and J are TRBV30 and TRBJ2-2; either TRBD1 or TRBD2 may supply D (5 bases each). This CDR3 contains 14 residues. The V gene's germline CDR1 is GTSNPN and CDR2 SVGIG (reference sequence). Trimming cost V 0 bases and J 3 bases, with 8 bases left between them. CDR3 sequence (DNA): TGTGCCTGGAGTGTACTGGGGGACACCGGGGAGCTGTTTTTT. Translating it yields CAWSVLGDTGELFF.

This clonotype was seen a few times. The rearrangement uses TRBV7-7 and TRBJ2-5, with TRBD2 matching 13 bases. The V segment lost 6 bases and the J segment 5 bases; nucleotides outside the gene matches: 6. Per germline, CDR1 SSHAT and CDR2 FNYEAQ (reference sequence). This CDR3 is 15 amino acids long. The CDR3 DNA follows: TGTGCCAGCAGGCTGGGGACTAGCGGGGCGGAGACCCAGTACTTC. It is translated as CASRLGTSGAETQYF.

The chain recombines TRBV7-3 with TRBJ1-2, with D unresolved. Trimming took 1 base from V and 3 from J, leaving 15 bases between them. The V gene's germline CDR1 is SGHTA and CDR2 FQGTGA. CDR3 size: 16 residues. The CDR3 is CASSLILGPPYYGYTF. DNA of the CDR3: TGTGCCAGCAGCTTAATCCTTGGGCCCCCCTACTATGGCTACACCTTC.

This clonotype came up a few times. The chain uses TRBV10-3 and TRBJ2-4; maybe TRBD1 (7 bases). In germline, CDR1 is ENHRY, CDR2 SYGVKD. There are 17 residues in the CDR3. V was trimmed by 8 bases and J by 0 bases, leaving 20 bases between them. The CDR3 reads CAISRSAGGQAKNIQYF. The CDR3 DNA is TGTGCCATCTCCCGATCGGCAGGGGGGCAAGCCAAAAACATTCAGTACTTC.

This clonotype was seen repeatedly, ten times or more. The DNA for the CDR3 is TGCAGTGCGGGCCCCGGGACAGGGATCGCAGATACGCAGTATTTT. Translating it yields CSAGPGTGIADTQYF. This chain uses TRBV20-1 with TRBJ2-3, with 9 bases lining up with TRBD1. With V trimmed by 6 bases and J by 4 bases, 11 bases remained unmatched. The germline gives CDR1 DFQATT, CDR2 SNEGSKA (reference sequence). The CDR3 is made up of 15 amino acids.

This clonotype has ten or more counts. The CDR3 reads CASSLDHQGLNEQFF. The CDR3 DNA is TGTGCCAGCAGTTTGGACCACCAGGGTCTCAATGAGCAGTTCTTC. V is TRBV12-3 or TRBV12-4 and J is TRBJ2-1, with a weak D call TRBD1 (5 bases). Trimming pared 3 bases from V and 6 bases from J, leaving 15 bases between. The CDR3 length is 15 residues.

This clonotype turned up a few times. The rearrangement links TRBV9 to TRBJ2-3; 11 bases agree with TRBD2. The CDR3 is 16 residues long. CDR1 is SGDLS and CDR2 is YYNGEE in the germline V gene. The V segment lost 4 bases and the J segment 0 bases; nucleotides outside the gene matches: 4. The CDR3 sequence is CASSPRLAGSTDTQYF. The CDR3 nucleotides are TGTGCCAGCAGCCCCCGACTAGCGGGGAGCACAGATACGCAGTATTTT.

The chain recombines TRBV28 with TRBJ2-1; 9 bases match TRBD2. V dropped 7 bases and J dropped 4; count of bases not matched to a gene: 8. The CDR3 is 15 amino acids. From germline, CDR1 is MDHEN and CDR2 SYDVKM. The CDR3 sequence: CASTYSTSGYNEQFF. The CDR3 DNA reads as TGTGCCAGCACCTACTCGACTAGCGGATACAATGAGCAGTTCTTC.

The J gene is TRBJ2-3, the V gene TRBV20-1; TRBD2 matches at 9 bases. The germline CDR1 and CDR2 sequences are DFQATT and SNEGSKA (reference sequence). The CDR3 consists of 16 residues. V lost 5 bases to trimming and J lost 0 bases; unmatched junction nucleotides: 9. CDR3 sequence reads: CSARTGLAPSTDTQYF. CDR3 sequence (DNA): TGCAGTGCTCGAACTGGACTAGCGCCTAGCACAGATACGCAGTATTTT.

The genes are TRBV5-1 and TRBJ2-3, with D perhaps matching TRBD2 (5 bases). This CDR3 is 16 amino acids long. Germline-derived CDR1 and CDR2 are SGHRS and YFSETQ. Trimming took off 0 bases at V and 5 bases at J, with 16 bases between the two ends. The CDR3 sequence is CASSLDGRPRGDTQYF. The CDR3 DNA reads as TGCGCCAGCAGCTTGGACGGCCGCCCCCGGGGAGATACGCAGTATTTT.

This clonotype came up many times. CDR3 residues: CASSTPEAGGQPQHF. The CDR3 DNA sequence: TGTGCCAGTAGTACCCCCGAGGCCGGGGGCCAGCCCCAGCATTTT. The chain uses TRBV19 and TRBJ1-5; tentative D call: TRBD1 (6 bases). The germline gives CDR1 LNHDA, CDR2 SQIVND (reference sequence). CDR3 size: 15 residues. V was cut by 4 bases and J by 7 bases, with 17 bases left in between.

This clonotype has just a few counts. The rearrangement uses TRBV7-2 and TRBJ1-1, with a weak D call TRBD1 (5 bases). This CDR3 has 11 residues. The ends were cut back, 3 bases at V and 8 bases at J, with 7 bases in the middle. From germline, CDR1 is SGHTA and CDR2 FQGNSA. CDR3 protein: CASSFWTEAFF. The CDR3 DNA reads as TGTGCCAGCAGCTTCTGGACAGAAGCTTTCTTT.